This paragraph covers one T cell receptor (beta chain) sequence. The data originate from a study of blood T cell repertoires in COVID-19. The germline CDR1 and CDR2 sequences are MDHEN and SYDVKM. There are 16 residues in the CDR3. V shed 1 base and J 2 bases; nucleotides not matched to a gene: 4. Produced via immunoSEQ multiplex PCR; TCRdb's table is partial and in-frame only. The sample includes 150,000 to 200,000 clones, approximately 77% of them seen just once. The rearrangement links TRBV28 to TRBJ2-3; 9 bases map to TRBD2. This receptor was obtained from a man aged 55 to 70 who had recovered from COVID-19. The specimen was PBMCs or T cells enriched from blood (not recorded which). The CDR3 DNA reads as TGTGCCAGCAGTTTATCAAGCGGGGGGAACACAGATACGCAGTATTTT. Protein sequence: CASSLSSGGNTDTQYF.